This T cell receptor (beta chain) derives from a study of OX40 agonist ivuxolimab in advanced cancers. Study details: The drug used for patients, ivuxolimab, was an agonistic anti-OX40 (CD134) antibody.

Generated by immunoSEQ multiplex PCR, the TCRdb table keeps only in-frame clones and is missing some. The sample lists about 68,000 clones, more than 70% occurring once. With respect to this clone: The antigen is undetermined.

Findings of the study overall: The CD4+ and CD8+ T cells in the blood had expanded clonally by week 6 at 0.1 to 3.0 mg/kg. CD8+ T cells (on average) carried more expanded clones than CD4+ T cells.

There are 14 residues in the CDR3. The germline V gene has CDR1 MNHEY and CDR2 SVGAGI. The V end was cut by 6 bases, the J end by 5 bases, with 16 bases between. The clonotype was recovered from an adult with an advanced solid tumor such as melanoma, head and neck, liver or kidney cancer. The sample here was CD4+ or CD8+ T cells sorted from blood, taken in a trial of the OX40 agonist ivuxolimab. This chain connects TRBV6-5 to TRBJ2-5, with D possibly matching TRBD2 (5 bases). The CDR3 nucleotides are TGTGCCAGCAGCCGCTTAGTTGGGGAGGAGACCCAGTACTTC. Amino acid sequence: CASSRLVGEETQYF.